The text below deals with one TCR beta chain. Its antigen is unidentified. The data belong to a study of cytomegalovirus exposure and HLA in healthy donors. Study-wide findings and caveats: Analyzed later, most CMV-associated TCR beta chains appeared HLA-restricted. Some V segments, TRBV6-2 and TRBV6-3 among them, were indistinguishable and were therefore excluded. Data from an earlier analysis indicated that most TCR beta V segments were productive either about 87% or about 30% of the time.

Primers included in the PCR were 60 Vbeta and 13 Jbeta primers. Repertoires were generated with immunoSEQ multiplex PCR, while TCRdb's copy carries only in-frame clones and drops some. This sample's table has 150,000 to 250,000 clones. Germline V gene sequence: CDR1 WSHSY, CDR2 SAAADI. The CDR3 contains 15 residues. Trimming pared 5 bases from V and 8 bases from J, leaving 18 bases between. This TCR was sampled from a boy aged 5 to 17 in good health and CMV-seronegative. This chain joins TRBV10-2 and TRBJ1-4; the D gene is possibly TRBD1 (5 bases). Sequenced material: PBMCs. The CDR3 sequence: CASSTRGGEYEKLFF. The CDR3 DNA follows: TGCGCCAGCAGTACCCGGGGGGGGGAATACGAAAAACTGTTTTTT.